The present T cell receptor (beta chain) was sequenced within a study of CXCR3-negative and CXCR3-positive naive CD8 T cells. Study-wide points: Memory CD8+ cells showed much lower diversity, while both naive subsets were comparably high.

Comment on this clonotype: Antigen: not known.

Phenotypically, naive CD8+ T cells corresponded to CD45RO-CCR7+CD27+CD95-. 5' RACE that incorporated UMI labels was used to prepare the TRB cDNA libraries. TCRdb re-called the 5' RACE reads and shows each CDR3 protein once, DNA omitted. The specimen's table records tens of thousands of distinct CDR3 sequences. The sequencing sample was made of naive CXCR3- CD8+ T cells from blood. Documented subset: CD45RO-CCR7+CD27+CD95- naive CD8+ T cells lacking CXCR3 (TNR3-). The clonotype was recovered from a human donor in good health. Some clones in this sample may be carry-over from other donors' samples.

CDR3 sequence reads: CASSMRFRGTGELFF. The chain joins TRBV19 to TRBJ2-2; TCRdb returns TRBD1, unconfirmable since there is no DNA. Germline CDR1 LNHDA, CDR2 SQIVND (reference sequence). The CDR3 length is 15 residues.